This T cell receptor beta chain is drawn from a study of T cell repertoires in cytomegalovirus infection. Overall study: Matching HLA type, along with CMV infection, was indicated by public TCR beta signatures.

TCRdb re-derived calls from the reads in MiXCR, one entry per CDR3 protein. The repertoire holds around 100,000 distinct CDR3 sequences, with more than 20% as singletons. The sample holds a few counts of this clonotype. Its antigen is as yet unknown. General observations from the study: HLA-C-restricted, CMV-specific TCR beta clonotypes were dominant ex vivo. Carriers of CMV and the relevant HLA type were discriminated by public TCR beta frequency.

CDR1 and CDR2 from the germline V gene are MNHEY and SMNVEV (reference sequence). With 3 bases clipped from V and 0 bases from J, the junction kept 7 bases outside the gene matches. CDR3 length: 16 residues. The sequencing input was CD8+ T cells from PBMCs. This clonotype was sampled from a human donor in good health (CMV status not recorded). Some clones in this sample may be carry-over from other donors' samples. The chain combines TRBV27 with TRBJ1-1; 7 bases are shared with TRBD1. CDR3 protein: CASSLVAGGVNTEAFF. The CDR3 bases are TGTGCCAGCAGTTTGGTGGCAGGGGGGGTGAACACTGAAGCTTTCTTT.